This T cell receptor (beta chain) was identified during a study of blood T cell repertoires in COVID-19. Background on the study: The United States, Italy and Spain supplied acute and convalescent COVID-19 samples.

CDR1 SGHNT and CDR2 YYREEE come from the germline V gene (reference sequence). CDR3 length: 16 residues. The germline V and J ends were trimmed by 0 bases and 0 bases, with 10 bases remaining between them. Repertoires were generated with immunoSEQ multiplex PCR, while TCRdb's copy carries only in-frame clones and drops some. This sample has fewer than 85,000 clones, with roughly 87% found just once. This receptor was identified in a woman in her 50s in a cohort sampled during active COVID-19. Sequences were obtained from peripheral blood. The V and J genes are TRBV5-4 and TRBJ1-3; D is unclear. The CDR3 sequence is CASSLGRPSSGNTIYF. As DNA, the CDR3 is TGTGCCAGCAGCTTGGGTCGCCCGAGCTCTGGAAACACCATATATTTT.